The clone carrying this T cell receptor (beta chain) was recorded many times. Antigen specificity is unknown. From the RT-PCR reads, TCRdb called clonotypes with MiXCR, one entry per CDR3 protein. The sample records about 180,000 distinct CDR3 sequences, about 10% being singletons. The data were obtained in a study of response to subunit inactivated influenza vaccine. CDR3 size: 16 residues. The V segment lost 5 bases and the J segment 3 bases; nucleotides outside the gene matches: 8. Germline-derived CDR1 and CDR2 are SGHVS and FQNEAQ. Notes on the study in general: The authors proposed limited new T cell recruitment per seasonal influenza vaccination.

The chain is built from TRBV7-8 and TRBJ2-1, with 9 nucleotides matching TRBD1. Source: CD8+ T cells sorted from PBMCs, taken less than 30 months after vaccination. The sequence came from a man between 50 and 69 years old who received an inactivated influenza vaccine. The DNA for the CDR3 is TGTGCCAGCAGCGCCACCGGGACAGGGTTCTACAATGAGCAGTTCTTC. Translating gives CASSATGTGFYNEQFF. Supplemented by reference TRBV7-8 and TRBJ2-1, the full variable domain reads GAGVSQSPRYKVAKRGQDVALRCDPISGHVSLFWYQQALGQGPEFLTYFQNEAQLDKSGLPSDRFFAERPEGSVSTLKIQRTQQEDSAVYLCASSATGTGFYNEQFFGPGTRLTVL.